This T cell receptor beta chain was observed in a study of immune cell composition in non-small cell lung cancer. Broader study findings: TIL tumour reactivity correlated with maximal tumour-associated clone frequency in adenocarcinoma. It was not proven that tumour-reactive clones equal dominant tumour-associated clones.

This table comes from immunoSEQ multiplex PCR, and its TCRdb copy is limited to in-frame clones, with some not included. The table has about 13,000 clones, roughly 68% seen once. With respect to this clone: Antigen specificity is unknown.

The CDR3 spans 16 residues. Trimming removed 4 bases at V and 8 bases at J, with 21 bases between. In germline, CDR1 is SGDLS, CDR2 YYNGEE. V is TRBV9 and J is TRBJ1-4; perhaps TRBD1 as D (5 bases). Sequencing was carried out using lung tumor tissue. This receptor was identified in a human donor with non-small cell lung cancer. CDR3 nucleotide sequence: TGTGCCAGCAGCAGATTCCCGAGTACTGGGGGGGAAAAACTGTTTTTT. It is translated as CASSRFPSTGGEKLFF.